The sequence of this T cell receptor (beta chain) was determined in a study of shared clonotypes between healthy human individuals. The data were produced by immunoSEQ multiplex PCR, yet TCRdb's version contains in-frame clones alone and is incomplete. This sample has about half a million clones; more than 75% occur once, and the top ten carry about 11%. Genomic DNA for unsorted samples was obtained from tens of millions of PBMCs. The sequenced sample was PBMCs. This receptor was identified in a woman in her forties in good health. Some clones in this sample may be carry-over from other donors' samples.

CDR3: CASRVQGGNYEQYF. The CDR3 DNA follows: TGTGCCAGCAGGGTTCAGGGGGGAAACTACGAGCAGTACTTC. This chain joins TRBV2 and TRBJ2-7, with D possibly being TRBD1 (7 bases). The CDR3 loop spans 14 amino acids. The V end lost 6 bases, the J end lost 3 bases, and 15 bases lay between the germline ends. CDR1 and CDR2 from the germline V gene are SNHLY and FYNNEI.